Below are 26 T cell receptor beta chains sequenced from a single sample in a study of blood T cell repertoires in COVID-19 (dated by TCRdb to 2019 to 2021). The receptor library was made with the immunoSEQ multiplex PCR assay. What TCRdb holds here is the immuneACCESS table cut down to in-frame rearrangements. Part of the clones is not present; checked against another copy, under half of the missing clones reflect an unresolved V gene, and the others are unexplained. Recorded for this sample are roughly 320,000 clones; 80% to 90% of them occurred a single time. The ten most abundant clones make up just under 6.5% of the sample. Sequenced sample: peripheral blood. These receptors were collected from a woman aged 50 to 65 with COVID-19, enrolled during active disease.

This chain connects TRBV3-1 (or the pseudogene TRBV3-2) to TRBJ2-5, with D uncertain. Trimming cost V 0 bases and J 5 bases, with 4 bases left between them. The germline V gene encodes CDR1 LGHDT and CDR2 YNNKEL (reference sequence). The CDR3 is made up of 12 amino acids. CDR3 nucleotides: TGTGCCAGCAGCCAAGATATGGAGACCCAGTACTTC. It is translated as CASSQDMETQYF.

V usage is TRBV4-1 and J usage is TRBJ2-7, with 11 bases matching TRBD2. Unmatched junction bases numbered 14, after V lost 4 bases and J lost 6 bases. Germline V gene lookup returns CDR1 MGHRA and CDR2 YSYEKL. The CDR3 contains 17 residues. In DNA, the CDR3 is TGCGCCAGCAGCCCCAAGGTAGCGGGAGGGCAGGCCTTCGAGCAGTACTTC. It translates to CASSPKVAGGQAFEQYF.

The CDR3 reads CASTFIREKLFF. The CDR3 DNA follows: TGTGCCAGCACCTTTATCAGGGAAAAACTGTTTTTT. This chain uses TRBV12-3 or TRBV12-4 with TRBJ1-4; D gene uncertain. V was cut by 7 bases and J by 8 bases, with 11 bases left in between. The CDR3 extends over 12 amino acids.

The chain couples TRBV7-2 to TRBJ2-7; 7 bases line up with TRBD2. Germline V lookup: CDR1 SGHTA, CDR2 FQGNSA. V dropped 1 base and J dropped 0; count of bases not matched to a gene: 3. The CDR3 contains 15 residues. CDR3 protein: CASSLGGGSSYEQYF. The CDR3 DNA sequence: TGTGCCAGCAGCTTAGGGGGAGGGAGCTCCTACGAGCAGTACTTC.

Details on this clone: In the same sample, other DNA sequences code for this CDR3. V is TRBV18 and J is TRBJ2-1; D is unclear. The CDR3 loop spans 13 amino acids. Trimming took 2 bases from V and 4 from J, leaving 6 bases between them. Germline CDR1 KGHSH, CDR2 LQKENI. The CDR3 DNA reads TGTGCCAGCTCACCAGGGCTATACAATGAGCAGTTCTTC. Its translation is CASSPGLYNEQFF.

The genes are TRBV10-2 and TRBJ1-2; 7 bases match TRBD1. The CDR3 covers 15 residues. The germline gives CDR1 WSHSY, CDR2 SAAADI. The trim removed 0 bases at V and 9 bases at J, leaving 10 bases unmatched. The CDR3 spells CASSESAGQVLRYTF. CDR3 sequence (DNA): TGCGCCAGCAGTGAGTCCGCCGGACAGGTTCTTCGCTACACCTTC.

In regard to this clone: Within the sample, other DNA sequences also encode this same CDR3. The chain has TRBV30 and TRBJ2-2; D may be TRBD1 (5 bases). Trimming stripped 2 bases from V and 5 bases from J, with 12 bases between. The CDR3 sequence is 14 residues long. From germline, CDR1 is GTSNPN and CDR2 SVGIG (reference sequence). CDR3 sequence: CAWSRSRVTGELFF. The CDR3 DNA sequence: TGTGCCTGGAGTAGAAGCAGGGTTACCGGGGAGCTGTTTTTT. The full variable domain, its missing parts supplied by reference TRBV30 and TRBJ2-2, is SQTIHQWPATLVQPVGSPLSLECTVEGTSNPNLYWYRQAAGRGLQLLFYSVGIGQISSEVPQNLSASRPQDRQFILSSKKLLLSDSGFYLCAWSRSRVTGELFFGEGSRLTVL.

The rearrangement uses TRBV9 and TRBJ1-2, with 7 bases matching TRBD1. With V trimmed by 4 bases and J by 6 bases, 9 bases remained unmatched. CDR3 length: 14 residues. Germline V gives CDR1 SGDLS, CDR2 YYNGEE. The CDR3, as DNA: TGTGCCAGCAGCACGACAGGGCTTTCCGATGGCTACACCTTC. The encoded protein is CASSTTGLSDGYTF. Drawing the rest from reference TRBV9 and TRBJ1-2, the complete variable domain is DSGVTQTPKHLITATGQRVTLRCSPRSGDLSVYWYQQSLDQGLQFLIQYYNGEERAKGNILERFSAQQFPDLHSELNLSSLELGDSALYFCASSTTGLSDGYTFGSGTRLTVV.

This clone occurred once. The chain employs TRBV5-1 and TRBJ2-7; D might be TRBD2 (6 bases). The V gene lost 0 bases and the J gene lost 4 bases, with 14 bases spanning the gap. The V gene's germline CDR1 is SGHRS and CDR2 YFSETQ. The CDR3 consists of 15 residues. Here the CDR3 reads CASSLVGSFSYEQYF. The CDR3 nucleotides read TGCGCCAGCAGCTTGGTCGGGAGCTTTTCTTACGAGCAGTACTTC.

The genes are TRBV6-5 and TRBJ1-2; 8 bases fit TRBD1. The CDR3 is 12 amino acids. Germline trimming cut 7 bases from V and 7 bases from J; bases unmatched to any gene: 5. CDR1 and CDR2 from the germline V gene are MNHEY and SVGAGI. The CDR3 region is CASTQGVGGYTF. CDR3 DNA: TGTGCCAGCACACAGGGGGTAGGTGGCTACACCTTC.

The chain recombines TRBV6-5 with TRBJ1-2; D gene ambiguous. The CDR3 sequence is 14 residues long. Trimming removed 8 bases at V and 2 bases at J, with 15 bases between. Germline CDR1 and CDR2: MNHEY and SVGAGI. The CDR3 bases are TGTGCCAGCCGCTTCAGTATGAAAAACTATGGCTACACCTTC. Translation: CASRFSMKNYGYTF.

The chain links TRBV3-1 (or the pseudogene TRBV3-2) to TRBJ1-2; a possible D gene is TRBD1 (5 bases). Deletions cut 0 bases from V and 5 bases from J, with 10 bases between. The germline CDR1 and CDR2 sequences are LGHDT and YNNKEL (reference sequence). The length of the CDR3 is 14 residues. In nucleotides, the CDR3 is TGTGCCAGCAGCCAAGAGGGACTATCATATGGCTACACCTTC. Its protein product is CASSQEGLSYGYTF.

The rearrangement uses TRBV4-1 and TRBJ1-1, with D possibly matching TRBD1 (5 bases). The CDR3 is 16 amino acids. The V end lost 5 bases, the J end lost 2 bases, and 18 bases lay between the germline ends. Germline CDR1 reads MGHRA; CDR2 reads YSYEKL. CDR3 in DNA: TGCGCCAGCAGCTTTAAGGTTGGGCAGGGTAACACTGAAGCTTTCTTT. It encodes CASSFKVGQGNTEAFF.

The CDR3 sequence is CASSNRDRGIYEQYF. CDR3 DNA sequence: TGTGCCAGCAGTAATCGGGACAGGGGGATCTACGAGCAGTACTTC. The chain employs TRBV6-5 and TRBJ2-7, with TRBD1 identical over 11 bases. This CDR3 has 15 residues. Per germline, CDR1 MNHEY and CDR2 SVGAGI. V shed 5 bases and J 3 bases; nucleotides not matched to a gene: 6.

The CDR3 region has the DNA TGTGCCAGCAGCCACCAGAGACAGATTACCGGGGAGCTGTTTTTT. This gives the protein CASSHQRQITGELFF. This rearrangement joins TRBV11-3 to TRBJ2-2, with TRBD1 as a possible D gene (5 bases). Germline lookup yields CDR1 SGHNT and CDR2 YENEEA. The CDR3 is 15 residues long. V lost 5 bases and J lost 5, with 15 bases in between. Based on the CDR3 plus reference TRBV11-3 and TRBJ2-2, the full variable domain is EAGVVQSPRYKIIEKKQPVAFWCNPISGHNTLYWYLQNLGQGPELLIRYENEEAVDDSQLPKDRFSAERLKGVDSTLKIQPAELGDSAVYLCASSHQRQITGELFFGEGSRLTVL.

The chain combines TRBV9 with TRBJ2-2, with 8 bases lining up with TRBD1. In germline, CDR1 is SGDLS, CDR2 YYNGEE. There are 15 residues in the CDR3. After removal of 4 bases from V and 1 base from J, the junction contained 3 bases not matched to a gene. For the CDR3, the DNA is TGTGCCAGCAGCTCTGGGACAGGGAACACCGGGGAGCTGTTTTTT. Protein product: CASSSGTGNTGELFF.

The V gene is TRBV5-1, the J gene TRBJ1-6, with 9 bases identical to TRBD1. This CDR3 region has 14 residues. Germline V lookup: CDR1 SGHRS, CDR2 YFSETQ. V lost 5 bases to trimming and J lost 9 bases; unmatched junction nucleotides: 6. CDR3 region: CASRRTGESSPLHF. DNA of the CDR3: TGCGCCAGCAGGCGGACAGGGGAATCTTCACCCCTCCACTTT. The entire variable domain, with the rest obtained from reference TRBV5-1 and TRBJ1-6, is as follows: KAGVTQTPRYLIKTRGQQVTLSCSPISGHRSVSWYQQTPGQGLQFLFEYFSETQRNKGNFPGRFSGRQFSNSRSEMNVSTLELGDSALYLCASRRTGESSPLHFGNGTRLTVT.

The V gene is TRBV29-1, the J gene TRBJ1-1; 11 bases align to TRBD1. The V gene end was trimmed by 3 bases and the J gene end by 6 bases; junction bases not matched to a gene: 3. The CDR3 consists of 13 residues. The V gene's germline CDR1 is SQVTM and CDR2 ANQGSEA. CDR3 sequence: CSVEEDRGPEAFF. The DNA of the CDR3 is TGCAGCGTTGAGGAGGACAGGGGGCCTGAAGCTTTCTTT.

The chain has TRBV28 and TRBJ1-1; D might be TRBD1 (6 bases). The CDR3 is made up of 14 amino acids. V was clipped by 1 base and J by 8 bases, with 14 bases between them. CDR1 is MDHEN, CDR2 SYDVKM, per germline. The CDR3 nucleotides are TGTGCCAGCAGTTTATTGGGGGGGCAGGCCGAAGCTTTCTTT. Protein product: CASSLLGGQAEAFF.

This sequence joins TRBV5-6 and TRBJ1-4; TRBD1 aligns across 9 bases. V gave up 0 bases and J gave up 8 bases; unmatched junction bases: 11. The CDR3 spans 17 residues. The germline gives CDR1 SGHDT, CDR2 YYEEEE. The CDR3 DNA reads as TGTGCCAGCAGCTTGGGAGGCTGGGGACAGGGAGGCGAAAAACTGTTTTTT. This encodes CASSLGGWGQGGEKLFF.

This clone has just one count. The gene calls are TRBV15 and TRBJ1-2, with D possibly matching TRBD1 (5 bases). Trimming removed 0 bases at V and 8 bases at J, with 16 bases between. Germline loops: CDR1 LNHNV, CDR2 YYDKDF (reference sequence). The CDR3 loop spans 15 amino acids. The CDR3 coding sequence is TGTGCCACCAGCAGAGATCGGTTAATGGGGGGAGGCTACACCTTC. As protein: CATSRDRLMGGGYTF.

This clone was observed once. J is TRBJ1-4 and V is TRBV7-7, with D possibly being TRBD1 (5 bases). Germline assignment: CDR1 SSHAT and CDR2 FNYEAQ (reference sequence). V lost 5 bases and J 2 bases, leaving 27 bases between the germline ends. This CDR3 comprises 20 residues. Here the CDR3 DNA reads TGTGCCAGCAGCAAACGCCGACAGAAAGGAGTGTTTGCCACTAATGAAAAACTGTTTTTT. It codes for CASSKRRQKGVFATNEKLFF. The full variable domain, rest sourced from reference TRBV7-7 and TRBJ1-4, is GAGVSQSPRYKVTKRGQDVTLRCDPISSHATLYWYQQALGQGPEFLTYFNYEAQPDKSGLPSDRFSAERPEGSISTLTIQRTEQRDSAMYRCASSKRRQKGVFATNEKLFFGSGTQLSVL.

This clone has just one count. The chain joins TRBV21-1 to TRBJ1-4; no DNA check was done on the table's D call, TRBD1. TRBV21-1 is termed a pseudogene. The CDR3 runs to 16 residues. CDR3 nucleotide sequence: TGTGCCAGCAGGGGTTGGGCAGCTGCAACTAATGAAAAACTGTTTTTT. Translating gives CASRGWAAATNEKLFF.

The chain links TRBV25-1 to TRBJ2-7; 11 nucleotides agree with TRBD2. The CDR3 is 13 amino acids. V lost 4 bases, J lost 6 bases, and 2 bases stayed unmatched. CDR1 and CDR2 (germline): MGHDK, SYGVNS. DNA of the CDR3: TGTGCCAGCAGTGGGCTAGCGGGGGGCGAGCAGTACTTC. The encoded protein is CASSGLAGGEQYF.

The chain combines TRBV4-2 with TRBJ2-1, with 11 bases lining up with TRBD2. CDR1 and CDR2 from the germline V gene are LGHNA and YNFKEQ. CDR3 length: 18 residues. With 2 bases clipped from V and 0 bases from J, the junction kept 6 bases outside the gene matches. CDR3 protein: CASSQPGTSGYSYNEQFF. In DNA form, the CDR3 reads TGTGCCAGCAGCCAACCAGGGACTAGCGGCTACTCCTACAATGAGCAGTTCTTC.

V usage is TRBV29-1 and J usage is TRBJ2-7, with TRBD1 matching over 8 bases. The V gene end was trimmed by 0 bases and the J gene end by 4 bases; junction bases not matched to a gene: 5. The CDR3 spans 14 residues. Germline CDR1 is SQVTM and CDR2 is ANQGSEA. DNA for the CDR3: TGCAGCGTTGAAGACGCCGGGACAGGATACGAGCAGTACTTC. It encodes CSVEDAGTGYEQYF.